The T cell receptor (beta chain) described here comes from a study of blood T cell repertoires in COVID-19. Study in general: The United States, Italy and Spain were the sources of the acute and convalescent COVID-19 samples. PBMCs, B-cell-depleted T cells, or T cells were the source of the cDNA or gDNA that made up the material.

Sequenced by immunoSEQ multiplex PCR; TCRdb stores in-frame clones only, minus some. This sample has approximately 53,000 clones, with around 82% found just once. The sequence came from a woman aged 60-75 years with acute or convalescent COVID-19. Sequencing used peripheral blood.

CDR3 DNA sequence: TGTGCCAGCAGAGAGACAGGGCCTGGAAACACCATATATTTT. This encodes CASRETGPGNTIYF. V gene TRBV28 combines with J gene TRBJ1-3, with 7 bases fitting TRBD1. The CDR3 loop spans 14 amino acids. Germline assignment: CDR1 MDHEN and CDR2 SYDVKM. With 6 bases clipped from V and 2 bases from J, the junction kept 4 bases outside the gene matches.